A selection of T cell receptor beta chains follows, all from one sample in a study of human T cells and chemical hapten exposure. TCRdb fed the RACE reads into MiXCR, producing one record per CDR3 protein. The repertoire holds fewer than 500,000 distinct CDR3 sequences, 4.8% seen once, with 2% to 2.5% in the top ten. The sequenced sample was whole blood, obtained in connection with sensitization to the hapten diphenylcyclopropenone (DPC). These receptors were obtained from a woman aged 50 to 60 with alopecia areata. Some clones in this sample may be carry-over from other donors' samples. Each CDR3 is given with its conserved first and last residue. A D gene is named only where the DNA matches it firmly. Only part of the rows carry a size: once, few, many, or a class if the clone is expanded.

D	V	J	length	size	DNA	CDR3
.	TRBV11-2	TRBJ2-3	17	.	TGTGCCAGCAGCTTAGCGGCGCGCGGGCGCGGCACAGATACGCAGTATTTT	CASSLAARGRGTDTQYF
TRBD1	TRBV6-6	TRBJ1-6	12	few	TGTGCCAGCAGGCGGGACAGTCCACCCCTCCACTTT	CASRRDSPPLHF
.	TRBV12-3/TRBV12-4	TRBJ1-3	15	.	TGTGCCAGCAGTCCTCGGGACGGCTCTGGAAACACCATATATTTT	CASSPRDGSGNTIYF
TRBD1	TRBV2	TRBJ1-1	15	few	TGTGCCAGCAGTGGACAGGGCAACATGAACACTGAAGCTTTCTTT	CASSGQGNMNTEAFF
.	TRBV14	TRBJ2-1	13	.	TGTGCCAGCAGCCTGGGGGTAAAAAGTAAGCAGTTCTTC	CASSLGVKSKQFF
.	TRBV30	TRBJ1-1	13	.	TGTGCCTGGAGTGTACAGGGTGACACTGAAGCTTTCTTT	CAWSVQGDTEAFF
.	TRBV28	TRBJ1-2	13	few	TGTGCCAGCAGTATACAGGGCAAGGGGGGCTACACCTTC	CASSIQGKGGYTF
.	TRBV4-1	TRBJ1-1	14	.	TGCGCCAGCAGCGGGGGACACACGAACACTGAAGCTTTCTTT	CASSGGHTNTEAFF
.	TRBV28	TRBJ2-1	13	many	TGTGCCAGCGAGACGGTAGATAACAATGAGCAGTTCTTC	CASETVDNNEQFF
.	TRBV10-1	TRBJ2-7	11	many	TGCGCCTCCGGCAGGGCTGGCGAGCAGTACTTC	CASGRAGEQYF
TRBD2	TRBV6-5	TRBJ2-1	17	many	TGTGCCAGCAGTTACTCGACTAGCGGGTGGGTGGGCAATGAGCAGTTCTTC	CASSYSTSGWVGNEQFF
.	TRBV3-1	TRBJ1-5	14	many	TGTGCCAGCAGCCAGGCTACAAGAAATCAGCCCCAGCATTTT	CASSQATRNQPQHF
.	TRBV6-2/TRBV6-3	TRBJ2-1	14	.	TGTGCCAGCAGCTCAATCGCTAGCTCTAATGAGCAGTTCTTC	CASSSIASSNEQFF
TRBD1	TRBV28	TRBJ1-6	15	few	TGTGCCAGCCACGGCCCCGGGACAGGGGACTCACCCCTCCACTTT	CASHGPGTGDSPLHF
TRBD1	TRBV20-1	TRBJ2-5	17	few	TGCAGTGCTAGGGTTATTCGCCGGGACAGGGGTATGGAGACCCAGTACTTC	CSARVIRRDRGMETQYF
.	TRBV5-6	TRBJ2-7	13	.	TGTGCCAGCAGCCGGACAGACCTCTACGAGCAGTACTTC	CASSRTDLYEQYF
.	TRBV28	TRBJ1-1	13	many	TGTGCCAGCTGCCAGTCTGCGGACACTGAAGCTTTCTTT	CASCQSADTEAFF
.	TRBV14	TRBJ1-1	14	many	TGTGCCAGCAGCACGACAGGTTTGGACGCTGAAGCTTTCTTT	CASSTTGLDAEAFF
TRBD1	TRBV20-1	TRBJ1-5	14	many	TGCAGTGCTACAGGGGGCTTTGGCAATCAGCCCCAGCATTTT	CSATGGFGNQPQHF
.	TRBV7-2	TRBJ2-1	17	many	TGTGCCAGCAGCTTAGCGGGAGCGCTAAGCTCCTACAATGAGCAGTTCTTC	CASSLAGALSSYNEQFF
.	TRBV4-3	TRBJ2-5	14	many	TGCGCCAGCAGCCAGGGGGTAGTAAAAGAGACCCAGTACTTC	CASSQGVVKETQYF
.	TRBV20-1	TRBJ1-6	15	many	TGCAGTGCTAGGCCACGGGCAGTAGTTAATTCACCCCTCCACTTT	CSARPRAVVNSPLHF
.	TRBV20-1	TRBJ2-2	16	many	TGCAGTGCTAGAGATTACAGAACAACGAACACCGGGGAGCTGTTTTTT	CSARDYRTTNTGELFF
TRBD2	TRBV20-1	TRBJ2-3	13	many	TGCAGTGCGGTCGCTAGCGGGAGAGATACGCAGTATTTT	CSAVASGRDTQYF
.	TRBV27	TRBJ2-3	15	many	TGTGCCAGCAGTTTGGGGACTCACCCGGGAGATACGCAGTATTTT	CASSLGTHPGDTQYF
TRBD2	TRBV11-2	TRBJ2-3	16	many	TGTGCCAGCAGCTTAACGAGCGGGAGCTACGCAGATACGCAGTATTTT	CASSLTSGSYADTQYF
TRBD2	TRBV12-3/TRBV12-4	TRBJ2-2	15	.	TGTGCCAGCAGGAAGACTAGCGGGAACACCGGGGAGCTGTTTTTT	CASRKTSGNTGELFF
.	TRBV10-3	TRBJ2-7	13	many	TGTGCCATCGGACGGGAGAGCTCCTACGAGCAGTACTTC	CAIGRESSYEQYF
.	TRBV28	TRBJ1-5	13	many	TGTGCCAGCAGTAACTGGGACAATCAGCCCCAGCATTTT	CASSNWDNQPQHF
.	TRBV20-1	TRBJ2-1	12	many	TGCAGTGCTAGTAACAGACACAATGAGCAGTTCTTC	CSASNRHNEQFF
TRBD2	TRBV2	TRBJ2-7	15	.	TGTGCCAGCAGTGAGATAGCGGGAGCCTCCTACGAGCAGTACTTC	CASSEIAGASYEQYF
TRBD2	TRBV5-4	TRBJ2-3	17	many	TGTGCCAGCAGCCGAGCCTCTTCGACTAGCGCCCCAGATACGCAGTATTTT	CASSRASSTSAPDTQYF
.	TRBV2	TRBJ1-1	15	.	TGTGCCAGCAGTGAACAGGGGTACATGAACACTGAAGCTTTCTTT	CASSEQGYMNTEAFF